This record looks at one T cell receptor (beta chain) sequence and its context. Its recognized antigen is unknown. Per-nucleotide qualities are absent, and no much larger clonotype sits a single base away. V has 6 bases trimmed and J has 4 bases trimmed; junction bases matching no gene number 11. The CDR3 sequence holds 15 residues, the cysteine and phenylalanine included. Of the read, only the CDR3 DNA is kept; its 45 bases are in frame from base 1. CDR1 SQVTM and CDR2 ANQGSEA were looked up in the germline V gene. Library creation used 5' RACE. The sequencing machine was an Illumina HiSeq 2500. A second PCR of about 6 to 11 cycles was performed with a sample-barcoded 5' primer and a J-beta primer mix. A template-switch 5' adaptor carrying 12 random nucleotides introduced a unique molecular identifier onto each TCR beta cDNA molecule. Each sample yielded at least 3 million CDR3-containing paired-end reads. First-strand cDNA was synthesized from all RNA with the Mint cDNA synthesis kit, primed by a TRBC-specific oligonucleotide. Following uracil-DNA glycosylase treatment, a first 18-cycle PCR with universal primers M1SS and BC2_uni_R was performed on all cDNA. Regarding the original processing steps: For normalization, 1 million high-quality reads were randomly selected from each sample, with every read carrying a distinct molecular identifier. Reads sharing molecular identifiers were discarded rather than binned into consensus sequences. CDR3 identification, clonotype clustering and error correction used MiTCR with a Q25 quality threshold and the strictest error-elimination algorithm. A nonparametric unseen species model using Euler transformation provided a lower-bound estimate of total TCR beta diversity. TCRdb reanalyzed the raw reads on its own, using fastp at Q25 for trimming and MiXCR for clone calling, and kept in-frame beta chains. Here each entry gathers all rows of one CDR3 protein and keeps the most common genes and DNA. Here the V and J calls rest on TCRdb's processing, not on the authors' analysis. The sample data list around 1,700,000 distinct CDR3 sequences, and 28% of these were observed just once. The leading ten clones occupy less than 9.5% of the sample.

This sample is part of a study of blood T cells in healthy people across ages (dated by TCRdb to about 2015). With regard to the full study: Template switching captured roughly one uniquely barcoded TCR beta cDNA molecule per two T cells in model experiments. The donors were divided into four age groups: young (average around 16 years), middle-aged (almost 40), aged (about 62) and long-lived (roughly 82). The study measured age-related changes in TCR beta repertoire diversity using deep sequencing normalized with unique cDNA molecular identifiers. For two donors (one aged 18 to 29 and one aged 80 or older), the study analyzed two additional independent replicas of 1 million unique cDNA reads from the same blood draw. To avoid experimental bias, donors of different ages were spread randomly across the sequencing lanes.

Systemically healthy Caucasian individuals from Russia, around 39 in total and aged about 6 to 90 years, were included as donors. Each donor gave ten milliliters of peripheral blood, drawn into EDTA-treated Vacutainer tubes. Ficoll-Paque density-gradient centrifugation was used to isolate PBMCs, with at least 7 million obtained per sample. Trizol reagent was used to extract total RNA from PBMCs, with at least 6 micrograms per sample. The percentages of naive CD45RAhigh/CD27high T cells were determined by flow cytometry on a PBMC aliquot from every donor. On the study overall, not on this receptor specifically: Donor CMV infection status was unknown, potentially confounding age-related changes in expanded clonotypes. Since profiling was done on bulk unsorted PBMCs, naive and antigen-experienced compartments could not be conclusively compared. A strong correlation was found between observed TCR beta diversity and the percentage of naive T cells measured by flow cytometry. Compared with the aged group, the long-lived group had more naive CD4+ T cells, fewer expanded clones and increased TCR diversity, a pattern suggesting age selection. As age increased, observed TCR beta diversity per million T cells dropped in a roughly linear way, and a significant reduction was already evident by age 40. Total diversity estimates from one million sequenced T cells were considered lower bounds and underestimates.

This sequence was found in a woman aged 25 to 39 in good health. The V and J genes are TRBV29-1 and TRBJ2-3, and 9 bases in between align with TRBD2. Input material: blood. CDR3 loop: CSVSTGTSSSDTQYF. The sequenced DNA: TGCAGCGTCTCAACCGGGACTAGCTCGTCAGATACGCAGTATTTT.